The text below deals with one T cell receptor (beta chain). The data were produced by immunoSEQ multiplex PCR, yet TCRdb's version contains in-frame clones alone and is incomplete. The data show a few hundred thousand clones, around 86% seen once. This record comes from a study of blood T cell repertoires in COVID-19. Turning to the study itself: Specimens from acute and convalescent COVID-19 originated in the United States, Italy and Spain.

There are 13 residues in the CDR3. The germline V gene has CDR1 SGHDT and CDR2 YYEEEE. Germline trimming cut 2 bases from V and 2 bases from J; bases unmatched to any gene: 0. The clonotype was recovered from a young man with active or convalescent COVID-19. The chain joins TRBV5-6 to TRBJ1-1; 7 nucleotides line up with TRBD1. The sequencing sample was made of peripheral blood. This chain's CDR3 is CASSLGGNTEAFF. The CDR3 nucleotides read TGTGCCAGCAGCTTAGGGGGCAACACTGAAGCTTTCTTT.